This T cell receptor beta chain comes out of a study of beta chain features in type 1 diabetes. Whole-study results and caveats: Patients' naive, central memory and regulatory TCRB repertoires appeared more alike than those of healthy donors. Because the template was cDNA, high-expressing cells might be over-represented. TCRB CDR3s were moderately but significantly shorter in Type 1 diabetes patients in all four CD4+ subsets.

What was sequenced were expressed TCRB transcripts, since all of the isolated RNA had been reverse transcribed. Clones were read by immunoSEQ multiplex PCR, and TCRdb kept only the in-frame ones, dropping some. The data contain 300,000 to 400,000 clones, 9.5% to 11% of them singletons. Sorted populations all exceeded 98% purity. The V gene's germline CDR1 is SQVTM and CDR2 ANQGSEA. Trimming took off 4 bases at V and 3 bases at J, with 8 bases between the two ends. This CDR3 contains 12 residues. Regarding this clone: No antigen is known for it.

This TCR was recovered from a woman aged 25 to 39 in good health. The sequencing sample was made of naive CD4+ T cells from blood. The chain is built from TRBV29-1 and TRBJ2-3; a possible D gene is TRBD1 (6 bases). The CDR3 is CSVGGQTDTQYF. In DNA, the CDR3 is TGCAGCGTTGGGGGGCAGACAGATACGCAGTATTTT.